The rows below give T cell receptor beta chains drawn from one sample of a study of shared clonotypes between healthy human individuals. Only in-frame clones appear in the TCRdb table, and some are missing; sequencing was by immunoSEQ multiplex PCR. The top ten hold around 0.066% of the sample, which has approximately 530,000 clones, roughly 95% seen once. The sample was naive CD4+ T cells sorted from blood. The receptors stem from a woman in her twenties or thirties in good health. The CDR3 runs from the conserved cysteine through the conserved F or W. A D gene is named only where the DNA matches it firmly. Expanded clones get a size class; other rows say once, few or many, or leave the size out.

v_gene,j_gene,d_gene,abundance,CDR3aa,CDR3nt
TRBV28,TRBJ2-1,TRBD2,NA,CASSFSRVRTSGYNEQFF,TGTGCCAGCAGTTTCAGCAGGGTGAGGACTAGCGGCTACAATGAGCAGTTCTTC
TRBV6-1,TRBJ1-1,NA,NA,CASSEGTGHIEAFF,TGTGCCAGCAGTGAAGGTACGGGGCATATTGAAGCTTTCTTT
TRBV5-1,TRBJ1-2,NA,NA,CASSPGPYGYTF,TGCGCCAGCAGCCCGGGGCCTTATGGCTACACCTTC
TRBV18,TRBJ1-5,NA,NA,CASSPDRSRNQPQHF,TGTGCCAGCTCGCCGGACAGATCCCGCAACCAGCCCCAGCATTTT
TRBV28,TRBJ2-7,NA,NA,CASSLFGTSYEQYF,TGTGCCAGCAGTTTGTTTGGGACCTCCTACGAGCAGTACTTC
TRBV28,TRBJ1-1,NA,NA,CASRPGRRTEAFF,TGTGCCAGCAGACCGGGCCGGAGGACTGAAGCTTTCTTT
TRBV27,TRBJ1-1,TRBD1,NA,CASSFPGGSEAFF,TGTGCCAGCAGTTTCCCAGGGGGATCTGAAGCTTTCTTT
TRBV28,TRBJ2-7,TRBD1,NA,CASIGTGGTYEQYF,TGTGCCAGCATCGGGACAGGGGGAACCTACGAGCAGTACTTC
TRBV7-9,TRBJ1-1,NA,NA,CASSQRGNTEAFF,TGTGCCAGTTCGCAACGGGGGAACACTGAAGCTTTCTTT
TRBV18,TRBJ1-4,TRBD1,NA,CASSTTGSTGGFEKLFF,TGTGCCAGCTCCACCACCGGGTCGACAGGGGGCTTTGAAAAACTGTTTTTT
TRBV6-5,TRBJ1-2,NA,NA,CASSYSTGFYGYTF,TGTGCCAGCAGTTACTCGACAGGTTTCTATGGCTACACCTTC
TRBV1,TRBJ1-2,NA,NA,CTSSRPGVPNYGYTF,TGCACCAGCAGCCGTCCAGGGGTCCCTAACTATGGCTACACCTTC
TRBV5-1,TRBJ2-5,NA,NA,CASSLSQETQYF,TGCGCCAGCAGCTTGTCCCAAGAGACCCAGTACTTC
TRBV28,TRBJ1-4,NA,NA,CASSLSGTTNEKLFF,TGTGCCAGCAGTCTCTCCGGGACAACTAATGAAAAACTGTTTTTT
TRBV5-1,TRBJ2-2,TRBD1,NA,CASSLLTGGTGELFF,TGCGCCAGCAGCTTGCTGACAGGGGGCACCGGGGAGCTGTTTTTT
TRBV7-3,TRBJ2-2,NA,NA,CASSPRPGEGGELFF,TGTGCCAGCAGCCCCCGCCCGGGAGAGGGCGGGGAGCTGTTTTTT
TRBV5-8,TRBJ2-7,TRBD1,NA,CASSPLPGQSSYEQYF,TGTGCCAGCAGCCCCCTACCGGGACAGAGCTCCTACGAGCAGTACTTC
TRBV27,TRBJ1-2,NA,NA,CASSRGAGRSYGYTF,TGTGCCAGCAGCCGGGGGGCAGGGAGAAGCTATGGCTACACCTTC
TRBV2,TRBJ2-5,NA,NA,CASSEALPGVQETQYF,TGTGCCAGCAGTGAGGCTCTTCCAGGGGTTCAAGAGACCCAGTACTTC
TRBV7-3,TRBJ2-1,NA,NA,CASSLMPAREYNEQFF,TGTGCCAGCAGCTTAATGCCCGCTCGGGAGTACAATGAGCAGTTCTTC
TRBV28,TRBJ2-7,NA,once,CASKGQGLGFRSYEQYF,TGTGCCAGCAAAGGGCAGGGACTCGGGTTTCGCTCCTACGAGCAGTACTTC
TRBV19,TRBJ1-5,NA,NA,CASSRDGDQPQHF,TGTGCCAGTAGTCGCGACGGGGATCAGCCCCAGCATTTT
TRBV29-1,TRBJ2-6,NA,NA,CSVWTSGANVLTF,TGCAGCGTGTGGACATCTGGGGCCAACGTCCTGACTTTC
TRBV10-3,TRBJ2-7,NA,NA,CAISDGSYEQYF,TGTGCCATCAGTGACGGTTCCTACGAGCAGTACTTC
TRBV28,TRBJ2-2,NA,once,CASSFSPDTNTGELFF,TGTGCCAGCAGTTTCAGTCCGGATACGAACACCGGGGAGCTGTTTTTT
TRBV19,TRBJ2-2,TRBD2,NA,CASSQTSGFTGELFF,TGTGCCAGTAGCCAGACTAGCGGGTTTACCGGGGAGCTGTTTTTT
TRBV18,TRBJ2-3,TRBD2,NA,CASSPILAGEADTQYF,TGTGCCAGCTCACCGATACTAGCGGGAGAAGCAGATACGCAGTATTTT
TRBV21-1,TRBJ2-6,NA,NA,CASSKTRTGANVLTF,TGTGCCAGCAGCAAAACGCGGACAGGGGCCAACGTCCTGACTTTC
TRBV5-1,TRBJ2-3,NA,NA,CASSLTGYITSTDTQYF,TGCGCCAGCAGCCTTACTGGGTATATAACTAGCACAGATACGCAGTATTTT
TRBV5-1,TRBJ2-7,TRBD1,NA,CASSLELGLASRGQAEQYF,TGCGCCAGCAGCTTGGAGTTGGGACTGGCTAGCAGGGGGCAAGCGGAGCAGTACTTC
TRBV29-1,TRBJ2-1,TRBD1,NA,CSGGTGKNYNEQFF,TGCAGCGGGGGGACAGGGAAAAATTACAATGAGCAGTTCTTC
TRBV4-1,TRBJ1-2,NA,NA,CASSQGAGRTNYGYTF,TGCGCCAGCAGCCAAGGGGCAGGGCGAACGAACTATGGCTACACCTTC
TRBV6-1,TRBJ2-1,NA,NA,CASSEAESGGGDEQFF,TGTGCCAGCAGTGAAGCGGAGTCGGGAGGGGGCGATGAGCAGTTCTTC
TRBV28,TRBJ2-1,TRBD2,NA,CASSLWGSGRPNEQFF,TGTGCCAGCAGTTTATGGGGTAGCGGGAGGCCCAATGAGCAGTTCTTC
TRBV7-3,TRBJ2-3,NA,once,CASSLLLADTQYF,TGTGCCAGCAGCTTACTATTGGCAGATACGCAGTATTTT
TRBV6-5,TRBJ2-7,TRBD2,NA,CASSLAGGPYEQYF,TGTGCCAGCAGTTTAGCGGGAGGCCCCTACGAGCAGTACTTC
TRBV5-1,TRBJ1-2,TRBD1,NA,CASSLESGTVGSYTF,TGCGCCAGCAGCTTGGAGAGTGGGACAGTGGGAAGCTACACCTTC
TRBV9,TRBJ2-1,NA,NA,CASSFRTIDEQFF,TGTGCCAGCAGCTTCCGGACTATTGATGAGCAGTTCTTC
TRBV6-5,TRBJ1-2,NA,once,CASSREQETYYGYTF,TGTGCCAGCAGCCGAGAACAGGAAACGTACTATGGCTACACCTTC
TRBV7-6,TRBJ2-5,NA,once,CASSYRTRETQYF,TGTGCCAGCAGCTACCGGACAAGAGAGACCCAGTACTTC
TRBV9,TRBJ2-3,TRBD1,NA,CASSVGITGGTDTQYF,TGTGCCAGCAGCGTAGGAATCACAGGGGGCACAGATACGCAGTATTTT
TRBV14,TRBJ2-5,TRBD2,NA,CASSPTSGRGEQYF,TGTGCCAGCAGCCCCACTAGCGGACGTGGTGAGCAGTACTTC